One TCR beta chain is described in this entry. CDR3 length equals 13 residues. The V end lost 1 base, the J end lost 5 bases, and 8 bases lay between the germline ends. Germline loops: CDR1 MNHNS, CDR2 SASEGT. In the authors' methods: Reference gene primer amplification in the assay estimated nucleated cell counts. Assay: immunoSEQ multiplex PCR; the TCRdb copy retains only in-frame clones and omits some. The DNA was the basis for D and trimming; V, J and clone size are from that table. Of some 200,000 clones in the sample, about 85% were seen once. This entry is derived from a study of blood T cell repertoires in COVID-19. For the study at large: Spain, Italy and the United States supplied samples that represented acute and convalescent COVID-19. Sample material is recorded as cDNA or gDNA derived from T cells, B-cell-depleted T cells, or PBMCs.

The sequenced material came from peripheral blood. The TCR was taken from a man in his fifties or sixties who had recovered from COVID-19. This rearrangement joins TRBV6-1 to TRBJ2-5; D is ambiguous. The CDR3 DNA follows: TGTGCCAGCAGTGAAGTGGTCGGGGAGACCCAGTACTTC. Its translation: CASSEVVGETQYF.